A single sample is the source of the 14 T cell receptor beta chains below, sequenced in a study of control samples from healthy donors and cancer patients. Produced via immunoSEQ multiplex PCR; TCRdb's table is partial and in-frame only. The sample has 75,000 to 100,000 clones; approximately 82% are singletons. The sequenced sample consisted of blood. The receptors were sampled from a man aged 55 to 69 in good health.

This rearrangement joins TRBV27 to TRBJ1-2; D ambiguous. Germline lookup yields CDR1 MNHEY and CDR2 SMNVEV (reference sequence). V lost 3 bases, J lost 6 bases, and 2 bases lay in between. This CDR3 has 10 residues. CDR3 DNA sequence: TGTGCCAGCAGTTTTAATGGCTACACCTTC. Its protein is CASSFNGYTF.

The chain carries TRBV5-1 and TRBJ2-7; D is unresolved. This CDR3 region has 14 residues. V gave up 2 bases and J gave up 2 bases, with 11 bases separating them. Germline assignment: CDR1 SGHRS and CDR2 YFSETQ. In nucleotides, the CDR3 is TGCGCCAGCAGCTTACCTGACTTACCCTACGAGCAGTACTTC. Translating gives CASSLPDLPYEQYF.

The chain uses TRBV14 and TRBJ2-7; 7 bases line up with TRBD1. Germline V CDR1 and CDR2: SGHDN, FVKESK. This CDR3 has 13 residues. J gave up 3 bases and V 5 bases, and 4 bases lay outside the gene matches. CDR3 nucleotides: TGTGCCAGCAGCGACAGGGTAGGCTACGAGCAGTACTTC. Amino acids: CASSDRVGYEQYF. Based on the CDR3 plus reference TRBV14 and TRBJ2-7, the full variable domain is EAGVTQFPSHSVIEKGQTVTLRCDPISGHDNLYWYRRVMGKEIKFLLHFVKESKQDESGMPNNRFLAERTGGTYSTLKVQPAELEDSGVYFCASSDRVGYEQYFGPGTRLTVT.

The V gene is TRBV6-5, the J gene TRBJ2-7; 7 positions match TRBD1. The CDR3 contains 12 residues. Per germline, CDR1 MNHEY and CDR2 SVGAGI. The V gene end was trimmed by 8 bases and the J gene end by 4 bases; junction bases not matched to a gene: 5. This chain's CDR3 is CASSKQGYEQYF. Here the CDR3 DNA reads TGTGCCAGCTCTAAACAGGGGTACGAGCAGTACTTC.

The chain combines TRBV11-3 with TRBJ2-3; D may be TRBD1 (5 bases). Trimming removed 2 bases at V and 2 bases at J, with 11 bases between. The CDR3 covers 15 residues. Germline V gene data show CDR1 as SGHNT and CDR2 as YENEEA. The CDR3 loop is CASSLSGLLTDTQYF. For the CDR3, the DNA is TGTGCCAGCAGCTTATCAGGGCTCCTCACAGATACGCAGTATTTT.

The genes are TRBV3-1 (or the pseudogene TRBV3-2) and TRBJ1-6, with 10 bases fitting TRBD1. The germline CDR1 and CDR2 sequences are LGHDT and YNNKEL (reference sequence). V gave up 1 base and J gave up 11 bases; unmatched junction bases: 5. The CDR3 sequence is 15 residues long. The CDR3 DNA is TGTGCCAGCAGCCAAGGGGACAGGGGCCTAACACCCCTCCACTTT. Translation: CASSQGDRGLTPLHF.

This sequence joins TRBV5-1 and TRBJ2-3; 9 positions agree with TRBD2. Germline loops: CDR1 SGHRS, CDR2 YFSETQ. The V gene end was trimmed by 2 bases and the J gene end by 0 bases; junction bases not matched to a gene: 7. The CDR3 is made up of 17 amino acids. CDR3 amino acids: CASSFQTSGPSTDTQYF. The CDR3 coding sequence is TGCGCCAGCAGCTTCCAGACTAGCGGCCCTAGCACAGATACGCAGTATTTT.

V and J are TRBV6-5 and TRBJ2-7; 7 bases match TRBD2. Germline V gene data show CDR1 as MNHEY and CDR2 as SVGAGI. This CDR3 comprises 15 residues. V was pared by 0 bases and J by 5 bases, with 7 bases of the junction left unmatched. CDR3 protein: CASSYSGRVRNEQYF. CDR3 DNA: TGTGCCAGCAGTTACTCGGGGAGGGTCCGGAACGAGCAGTACTTC.

This chain links TRBV18 with TRBJ2-7; D may be TRBD2 (6 bases). CDR1 KGHSH and CDR2 LQKENI come from the germline V gene. The CDR3 spans 15 residues. The ends were cut back, 1 base at V and 1 base at J, with 11 bases in the middle. The CDR3 region is CASSPRPGRSYEQYF. The CDR3 DNA is TGTGCCAGCTCACCACGCCCAGGGAGGTCCTACGAGCAGTACTTC.

The chain recombines TRBV5-1 with TRBJ2-5; D possibly matches TRBD1 or TRBD2 (5 bases each). CDR1 and CDR2 (germline): SGHRS, YFSETQ. The V and J ends lost 0 bases and 3 bases respectively, with 12 bases between them. This CDR3 contains 15 residues. The chain's CDR3 is CASSLGGAGEETQYF. Written as DNA, the CDR3 is TGCGCCAGCAGCTTGGGAGGGGCCGGGGAAGAGACCCAGTACTTC.

The chain employs TRBV19 and TRBJ1-1; D not certain. The length of the CDR3 is 15 residues. CDR1 and CDR2 from the germline V gene are LNHDA and SQIVND (reference sequence). The V and J ends lost 3 bases and 1 base respectively, with 12 bases between them. DNA of the CDR3: TGTGCCAGTAGTATTAGCCCCCTACCGAACACTGAAGCTTTCTTT. This translates into CASSISPLPNTEAFF.

For this clone: A much larger clone lies a single base off, so this may be a read error. Other DNA sequences of this sample code for an identical CDR3. The rearrangement uses TRBV6-1 and TRBJ2-3, with TRBD1 matching 11 bases. V lost 3 bases to trimming and J lost 4 bases; unmatched junction nucleotides: 0. In germline, CDR1 is MNHNS, CDR2 SASEGT. The CDR3 extends over 14 amino acids. The CDR3 nucleotides are TGTGCCAGCAGTGAGGGACAGGGGGCAGATACGCAGTATTTT. Its protein product is CASSEGQGADTQYF.

This clone appeared a single time. This chain connects TRBV5-5 to TRBJ2-3, with a tentative D call TRBD1 (6 bases). The germline V and J ends were trimmed by 4 bases and 2 bases, with 17 bases remaining between them. CDR1 is SGHKS, CDR2 YYEKEE, per germline (reference sequence). The CDR3 extends over 16 amino acids. The CDR3 protein is CASSTSGHITTDTQYF. The CDR3 DNA is TGTGCCAGCAGCACCTCGGGACACATTACCACAGATACGCAGTATTTT.

In nucleotides, the CDR3 is TGTGCCAGCAGCTTATATTTATGGGCCAATGAAGGTACGCAGTATTTT. Encoded protein: CASSLYLWANEGTQYF. J is TRBJ2-3 and V is TRBV7-8; no definite D call. V was trimmed by 2 bases and J by 8 bases, leaving 20 bases between them. This CDR3 is built from 16 residues. CDR1 and CDR2 (germline): SGHVS, FQNEAQ.